The 30 T cell receptor beta chains reported below all come from one sample, sequenced in a study of CD8 T cells in ankylosing spondylitis. Their specific antigens are unknown. Study conclusions and caveats: Characteristic of ankylosing spondylitis blood, it appeared, was a TCR beta motif comprising eight highly homologous variants.

TCRdb analysed the 5' RACE reads with MiXCR anew, one entry per CDR3 protein. The table records about 750,000 distinct CDR3 sequences, over 15% of them present only once. The sequenced sample was blood, either unsorted or a sorted T cell fraction (not recorded which). The source of these receptors is a male donor with ankylosing spondylitis.

The sample holds a few counts of this clonotype. The V and J genes are TRBV12-3 or TRBV12-4 and TRBJ1-5, with TRBD1 matching over 7 bases. The CDR3 has 13 residues. J gave up 9 bases and V 6 bases, and 8 bases lay outside the gene matches. This CDR3 reads CASRGQLEGPQHF. CDR3 in DNA: TGTGCCAGCAGGGGACAGCTCGAGGGGCCCCAGCATTTT.

The CDR3 DNA reads TGTGCCAGCAGTCCCGGGAGGGATCCCAAAAACATTCAGTACTTC. Translated, it gives CASSPGRDPKNIQYF. V gene TRBV6-1 combines with J gene TRBJ2-4; 8 bases map to TRBD2. The CDR3 loop spans 15 amino acids. Germline V CDR1 and CDR2: MNHNS, SASEGT. V gave up 5 bases and J gave up 2 bases; unmatched junction bases: 5.

This chain links TRBV29-1 with TRBJ1-1; D not resolved. V lost 5 bases and J lost 1, with 11 bases in between. The CDR3 is made up of 13 amino acids. The germline V gene encodes CDR1 SQVTM and CDR2 ANQGSEA. The CDR3 reads CSVLTQENTEAFF. The DNA for the CDR3 is TGCAGCGTTCTTACGCAAGAGAACACTGAAGCTTTCTTT.

This chain uses TRBV10-3 with TRBJ2-1; TRBD2 matches at 7 bases. V trimming: 2 bases; J trimming: 0 bases; junction bases outside the gene matches: 16. Germline CDR1 is ENHRY and CDR2 is SYGVKD. The CDR3 runs to 20 residues. CDR3 sequence (DNA): TGTGCCATCAGTGAGCCCTATGGACTAGGCGCGGGGAGCTCCTACAATGAGCAGTTCTTC. It encodes CAISEPYGLGAGSSYNEQFF.

This clonotype was observed a few times. This chain joins TRBV20-1 and TRBJ1-2, with 8 bases lining up with TRBD1. The CDR3 is 13 amino acids. Unmatched junction bases numbered 4, after V lost 3 bases and J lost 4 bases. CDR1 and CDR2 from the germline V gene are DFQATT and SNEGSKA (reference sequence). CDR3 region: CSASPGGGYGYTF. In DNA, the CDR3 is TGCAGTGCTAGTCCAGGGGGCGGCTATGGCTACACCTTC.

This clonotype was found a few times. The chain recombines TRBV29-1 with TRBJ2-3, with 11 nucleotides matching TRBD1. CDR3 length: 14 residues. CDR1 is SQVTM and CDR2 is ANQGSEA in the germline V gene. J lost 3 bases, V lost 4 bases, and 3 bases had no gene match. CDR3 sequence (DNA): TGCAGCGTTGTTGGGGACAGGGGGACAGATACGCAGTATTTT. Its protein is CSVVGDRGTDTQYF.

This clonotype was observed a few times. The J gene is TRBJ1-1, the V gene TRBV20-1, with a weak D call TRBD1 (6 bases). Trimming stripped 3 bases from V and 1 base from J, with 9 bases between. The CDR3 consists of 13 residues. The germline CDR1 and CDR2 sequences are DFQATT and SNEGSKA (reference sequence). The CDR3 nucleotides are TGCAGTGCTAGTTCGGGACAGAACACTGAAGCTTTCTTT. Protein product: CSASSGQNTEAFF.

The chain carries TRBV5-1 and TRBJ2-5; D is uncertain. Germline CDR1 and CDR2: SGHRS and YFSETQ. V was cut by 0 bases and J by 5 bases, with 11 bases left in between. This CDR3 is 14 amino acids long. For the CDR3, the DNA is TGCGCCAGCAGCTTGGGGCGTAAATCTGAGACCCAGTACTTC. Its translation is CASSLGRKSETQYF.

The CDR3 DNA follows: TGCGCCAGCAGCTTGGACACAGGGAGCAATGAAAAACTGTTTTTT. It translates to CASSLDTGSNEKLFF. The chain links TRBV5-1 to TRBJ1-4; maybe TRBD1 (6 bases). V lost 0 bases and J lost 5, with 11 bases in between. The CDR3 spans 15 residues. Germline V CDR1 and CDR2: SGHRS, YFSETQ.

This clonotype was picked up many times. The V and J genes are TRBV12-3 or TRBV12-4 and TRBJ2-7; D remains ambiguous. This CDR3 spans 12 amino acids. Trimming stripped 3 bases from V and 2 bases from J, with 5 bases between. CDR3 in DNA: TGTGCCAGCAGTTTTGCCCCCTACGAGCAGTACTTC. Translating it yields CASSFAPYEQYF.

Only a few counts were recorded for this clonotype. CDR3 sequence reads: CASSLVGPFGFDEQYF. The DNA for the CDR3 is TGTGCCAGCAGCTTAGTAGGACCGTTTGGGTTCGACGAGCAGTACTTC. The chain joins TRBV7-9 to TRBJ2-7; D ambiguous. From germline, CDR1 is SEHNR and CDR2 FQNEAQ (reference sequence). V lost 1 base to trimming and J lost 5 bases, with 18 bases between them. The CDR3 is 16 amino acids.

J is TRBJ1-1 and V is TRBV5-1; D remains unclear. CDR3 size: 12 residues. V lost 2 bases to trimming and J lost 4 bases, with 6 bases between them. Germline V gene sequence: CDR1 SGHRS, CDR2 YFSETQ. CDR3 amino acids: CASSFDLTEAFF. For the CDR3, the DNA is TGCGCCAGCAGCTTTGACCTCACTGAAGCTTTCTTT. Combining the CDR3 with reference TRBV5-1 and TRBJ1-1 gives the whole variable domain KAGVTQTPRYLIKTRGQQVTLSCSPISGHRSVSWYQQTPGQGLQFLFEYFSETQRNKGNFPGRFSGRQFSNSRSEMNVSTLELGDSALYLCASSFDLTEAFFGQGTRLTVV.

The chain combines TRBV3-1 with TRBJ2-3; a possible D gene is TRBD2 (5 bases). CDR3 length: 14 residues. CDR1 is LGHDT and CDR2 is YNNKEL in the germline V gene (reference sequence). Trimming removed 4 bases at V and 2 bases at J, with 10 bases between. The CDR3 DNA is TGTGCCAGCAGCCCCTGGACTGACACAGATACGCAGTATTTT. Translation: CASSPWTDTDTQYF.

Only a few counts were recorded for this clonotype. V is TRBV28 and J is TRBJ1-5; D is undetermined. V lost 5 bases to trimming and J lost 2 bases, with 13 bases between them. The V gene's germline CDR1 is MDHEN and CDR2 SYDVKM. The CDR3 totals 15 residues. CDR3 sequence reads: CASSPPRGGNQPQHF. As DNA, the CDR3 is TGTGCCAGCAGTCCCCCCCGTGGGGGCAATCAGCCCCAGCATTTT.

This clonotype was seen only a few times. The chain carries TRBV7-3 and TRBJ2-3, with 9 bases fitting TRBD2. Germline V gene data show CDR1 as SGHTA and CDR2 as FQGTGA. The CDR3 is 17 residues long. V dropped 5 bases and J dropped 0; count of bases not matched to a gene: 9. The CDR3 nucleotides read TGTGCCAGCAGCGCCGTAGCGGGAGATCGGAGCACAGATACGCAGTATTTT. This encodes CASSAVAGDRSTDTQYF.

CDR3 sequence reads: CASSEATRMNTEAFF. The CDR3 coding sequence is TGTGCCAGCAGTGAAGCTACCAGGATGAACACTGAAGCTTTCTTT. The genes are TRBV6-1 and TRBJ1-1; unclear D gene. Germline-derived CDR1 and CDR2 are MNHNS and SASEGT. Trimming took off 0 bases at V and 0 bases at J, with 8 bases between the two ends. CDR3 length: 15 amino acids.

The chain joins TRBV4-1 to TRBJ2-3; possibly TRBD1 or TRBD2 for D (6 bases each). The CDR3 is made up of 15 amino acids. Germline V gives CDR1 MGHRA, CDR2 YSYEKL. Trimming took off 3 bases at V and 2 bases at J, with 12 bases between the two ends. The DNA for the CDR3 is TGCGCCAGCAGCCAGATAGGGGGGCCCACAGATACGCAGTATTTT. Its protein product is CASSQIGGPTDTQYF.

This clonotype has more than one count but fewer than ten. V and J are TRBV15 and TRBJ1-2; TRBD1 aligns across 9 bases. Germline V gene sequence: CDR1 LNHNV, CDR2 YYDKDF (reference sequence). The length of the CDR3 is 14 residues. Losses at the gene ends were 0 bases for V and 7 bases for J; bases not matched to a gene: 3. In nucleotides, the CDR3 is TGTGCCACCAGCAGAGATTGGGACAGGGCTGGCTACACCTTC. Amino acid sequence: CATSRDWDRAGYTF.

This clonotype turned up a few times. The genes are TRBV12-3 or TRBV12-4 and TRBJ2-1; TRBD2 is a possible D gene (6 bases). V lost 5 bases and J lost 0, with 8 bases in between. The CDR3 has 14 amino acids. The CDR3 bases are TGTGCCAGCAGTGGGGGGATCTCCTACAATGAGCAGTTCTTC. This translates into CASSGGISYNEQFF.

This clonotype was detected a few times. The chain is built from TRBV7-3 and TRBJ2-3; D gene ambiguous. The CDR3 has 13 amino acids. With 5 bases removed from V and 5 bases from J, the gap between germline ends came to 11 bases. In germline, CDR1 is SGHTA, CDR2 FQGTGA. The CDR3 is CASSPGPIDTQYF. CDR3 nucleotides: TGTGCCAGCAGCCCCGGGCCGATAGATACGCAGTATTTT. Drawing the rest from reference TRBV7-3 and TRBJ2-3, the complete variable domain is GAGVSQTPSNKVTEKGKYVELRCDPISGHTALYWYRQSLGQGPEFLIYFQGTGAADDSGLPNDRFFAVRPEGSVSTLKIQRTERGDSAVYLCASSPGPIDTQYFGPGTRLTVL.

There are a few counts of this clonotype. The chain combines TRBV3-1 with TRBJ2-3, with a weak D call TRBD2 (5 bases). The V gene's germline CDR1 is LGHDT and CDR2 YNNKEL (reference sequence). The CDR3 extends over 15 amino acids. Trimming removed 4 bases from V and 2 bases from J, with 13 bases in between. CDR3 nucleotides: TGTGCCAGCAGCCCAGGACTCGTCTTCACAGATACGCAGTATTTT. Translated: CASSPGLVFTDTQYF.

This clonotype was observed a handful of times. V is TRBV5-6 and J is TRBJ1-3; no reliable D call. Trimming removed 0 bases at V and 0 bases at J, with 13 bases between. Germline V CDR1 and CDR2: SGHDT, YYEEEE. The CDR3 has 17 amino acids. The CDR3 sequence: CASSLGPDVDSGNTIYF. In nucleotides, the CDR3 is TGTGCCAGCAGCTTGGGCCCCGATGTAGACTCTGGAAACACCATATATTTT.

This clonotype was found a few times. Here the CDR3 reads CASSYSRTGLGRVGEQFF. CDR3 sequence (DNA): TGTGCCAGCAGTTACTCGAGGACGGGACTAGGTCGAGTCGGGGAGCAGTTCTTC. The chain is built from TRBV6-2 or TRBV6-3 and TRBJ2-1, with TRBD2 matching over 8 bases. Germline assignment: CDR1 MNHEY and CDR2 SVGEGT. CDR3 length equals 18 residues. V lost 0 bases, J lost 10 bases, and 17 bases stayed unmatched.

This chain connects TRBV24-1 to TRBJ2-3; D tentatively reads TRBD1 or TRBD2 (6 bases each). V shed 4 bases and J shed 3 bases, with 16 bases lying between them. Germline V CDR1 and CDR2: KGHDR, SFDVKD. The CDR3 extends over 16 amino acids. CDR3 coding DNA: TGTGCCACCAGTGACCCGAAGGGGGGAAAAACAGATACGCAGTATTTT. Translated, it gives CATSDPKGGKTDTQYF.

This clonotype was counted ten times or more. The chain joins TRBV5-5 to TRBJ1-2; the D is unclear. Germline lookup yields CDR1 SGHKS and CDR2 YYEKEE (reference sequence). The length of the CDR3 is 13 residues. The V and J ends lost 4 bases and 4 bases respectively, with 11 bases between them. In nucleotides, the CDR3 is TGTGCCAGCAGCCTCCGGGAGACCTATGGCTACACCTTC. It specifies CASSLRETYGYTF.

V usage is TRBV7-9 and J usage is TRBJ2-1; TRBD2 matches 9 bases. CDR3 size: 17 residues. The V gene's germline CDR1 is SEHNR and CDR2 FQNEAQ (reference sequence). With V trimmed by 5 bases and J by 0 bases, 8 bases remained unmatched. CDR3 region: CASSQRLADSSYNEQFF. The CDR3 coding sequence is TGTGCCAGCAGCCAGAGACTAGCGGATAGCTCCTACAATGAGCAGTTCTTC. Drawing the rest from reference TRBV7-9 and TRBJ2-1, the complete variable domain is DTGVSQNPRHKITKRGQNVTFRCDPISEHNRLYWYRQTLGQGPEFLTYFQNEAQLEKSRLLSDRFSAERPKGSFSTLEIQRTEQGDSAMYLCASSQRLADSSYNEQFFGPGTRLTVL.

This clonotype was seen more than once but under ten times. The V gene is TRBV7-9, the J gene TRBJ2-1; the D gene is possibly TRBD1 (6 bases). There are 15 residues in the CDR3. The germline gives CDR1 SEHNR, CDR2 FQNEAQ (reference sequence). V shed 1 base and J shed 3 bases, with 10 bases lying between them. CDR3 DNA: TGTGCCAGCAGCTTAGTTGTAGGGGGCTACAATGAGCAGTTCTTC. Translation gives CASSLVVGGYNEQFF.

J is TRBJ2-7 and V is TRBV7-9, with 9 bases matching TRBD2. The germline gives CDR1 SEHNR, CDR2 FQNEAQ (reference sequence). The CDR3 consists of 15 residues. V lost 7 bases, J lost 0 bases, and 7 bases stayed unmatched. The CDR3 DNA reads as TGTGCCAGCACCTCCAGCGGGAGGAGCTCCTACGAGCAGTACTTC. Translated: CASTSSGRSSYEQYF.

This clonotype was recorded at least ten times. This rearrangement joins TRBV7-9 to TRBJ2-5, with 14 positions matching TRBD2. Trimming removed 0 bases from V and 3 bases from J; junction bases left unmatched: 3. The CDR3 covers 17 residues. CDR1 is SEHNR and CDR2 is FQNEAQ in the germline V gene (reference sequence). The CDR3 nucleotides read TGTGCCAGCAGCTTAGCCAAGACTAGCGGGAGGGAAGAGACCCAGTACTTC. Translated, it gives CASSLAKTSGREETQYF.

The rearrangement joins TRBV5-1 to TRBJ2-3; D is perhaps TRBD1 (6 bases). The CDR3 is made up of 17 amino acids. Trimming stripped 0 bases from V and 4 bases from J, with 18 bases between. Germline V gives CDR1 SGHRS, CDR2 YFSETQ. CDR3 protein: CASSLARQGPQADTQYF. The DNA for the CDR3 is TGCGCCAGCAGCTTGGCTCGCCAGGGGCCCCAAGCAGATACGCAGTATTTT.